This T cell receptor (beta chain) was recorded in a study of CD8 T cells in Susac syndrome. CD8+ and CD4+ T cells from blood underwent TCR beta sequencing, which was carried out in a high-throughput format. In contrast to the negatively isolated CD8+ and CD4+ T cells, TEMRA cells were FACS-enriched. V shed 0 bases and J 5 bases; nucleotides not matched to a gene: 4. CDR3 size: 15 residues. Germline CDR1 is MNHNS and CDR2 is SASEGT. cDNA came from approximately 0.5 to 1 ug RNA primed by random hexamers. It was immunoSEQ multiplex PCR that amplified TCR beta CDR3 across 54 Vbeta and 13 Jbeta. TCRdb redid the calling of the immunoSEQ multiplex PCR reads with MiXCR, one entry per CDR3 protein. The repertoire has about 300,000 distinct CDR3 sequences, about 88% of them found once; the top ten carry approximately 0.18%.

The rearrangement links TRBV6-1 to TRBJ2-7; 10 bases fit TRBD1. Sequencing used CD8+ T cells from PBMCs. The clonotype was recovered from a human donor with multiple sclerosis. The CDR3 here is CASSEAETGGHEQYF. CDR3 coding DNA: TGTGCCAGCAGTGAAGCGGAGACAGGGGGCCACGAGCAGTACTTC.